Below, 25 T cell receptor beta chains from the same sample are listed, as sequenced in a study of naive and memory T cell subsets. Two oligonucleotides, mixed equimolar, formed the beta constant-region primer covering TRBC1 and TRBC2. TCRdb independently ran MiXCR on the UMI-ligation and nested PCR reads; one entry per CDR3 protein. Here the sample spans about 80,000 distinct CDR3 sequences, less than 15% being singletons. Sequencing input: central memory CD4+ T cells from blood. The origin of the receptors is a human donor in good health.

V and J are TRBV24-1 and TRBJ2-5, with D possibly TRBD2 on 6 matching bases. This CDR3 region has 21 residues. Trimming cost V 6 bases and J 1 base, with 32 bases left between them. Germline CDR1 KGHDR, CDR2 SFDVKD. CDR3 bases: TGTGCCACCAGTCTTCCAAACTTAGAGCCTTGGGAGGCGGCGCTCCAAGAGACCCAGTACTTC. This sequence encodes CATSLPNLEPWEAALQETQYF.

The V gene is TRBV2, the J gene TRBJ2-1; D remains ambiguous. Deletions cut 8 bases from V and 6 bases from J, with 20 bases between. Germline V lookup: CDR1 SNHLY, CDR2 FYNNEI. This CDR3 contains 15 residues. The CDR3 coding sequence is TGTGCCAGCGGCAAGGGTCCCCCCCTGCCCAATGAGCAGTTCTTC. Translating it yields CASGKGPPLPNEQFF. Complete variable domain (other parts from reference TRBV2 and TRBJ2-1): EPEVTQTPSHQVTQMGQEVILRCVPISNHLYFYWYRQILGQKVEFLVSFYNNEISEKSEIFDDQFSVERPDGSNFTLKIRSTKLEDSAMYFCASGKGPPLPNEQFFGPGTRLTVL.

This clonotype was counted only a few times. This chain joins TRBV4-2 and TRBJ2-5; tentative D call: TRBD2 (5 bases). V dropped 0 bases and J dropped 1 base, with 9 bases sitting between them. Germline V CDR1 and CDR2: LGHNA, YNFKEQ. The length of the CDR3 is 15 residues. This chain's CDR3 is CASSQDPRGQETQYF. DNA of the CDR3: TGTGCCAGCAGCCAAGATCCCCGGGGCCAAGAGACCCAGTACTTC.

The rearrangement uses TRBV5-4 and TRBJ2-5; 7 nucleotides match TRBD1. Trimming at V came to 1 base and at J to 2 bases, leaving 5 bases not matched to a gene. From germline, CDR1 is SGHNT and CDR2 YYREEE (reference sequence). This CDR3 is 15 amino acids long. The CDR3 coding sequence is TGTGCCAGCAGCTTGAAGGGCAGGGGGCAAGAGACCCAGTACTTC. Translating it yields CASSLKGRGQETQYF.

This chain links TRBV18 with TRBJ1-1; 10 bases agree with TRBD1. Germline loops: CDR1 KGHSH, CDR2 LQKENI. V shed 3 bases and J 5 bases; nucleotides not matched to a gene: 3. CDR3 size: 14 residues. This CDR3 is CASSPRTGGTEAFF. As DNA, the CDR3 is TGTGCCAGCTCACCGCGGACAGGGGGGACTGAAGCTTTCTTT.

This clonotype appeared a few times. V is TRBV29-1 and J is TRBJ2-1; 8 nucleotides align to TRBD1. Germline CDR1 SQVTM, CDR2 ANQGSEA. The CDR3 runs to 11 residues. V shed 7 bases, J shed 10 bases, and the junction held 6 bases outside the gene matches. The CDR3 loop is CSASTGVEQFF. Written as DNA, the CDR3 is TGCAGCGCCTCGACAGGGGTAGAGCAGTTCTTC.

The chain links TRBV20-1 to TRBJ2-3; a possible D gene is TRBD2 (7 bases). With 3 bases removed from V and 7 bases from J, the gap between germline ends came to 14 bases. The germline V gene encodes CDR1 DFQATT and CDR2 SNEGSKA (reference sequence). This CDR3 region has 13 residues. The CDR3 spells CSASPSGTYTQYF. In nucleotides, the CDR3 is TGCAGTGCTAGCCCCAGCGGGACATATACGCAGTATTTT.

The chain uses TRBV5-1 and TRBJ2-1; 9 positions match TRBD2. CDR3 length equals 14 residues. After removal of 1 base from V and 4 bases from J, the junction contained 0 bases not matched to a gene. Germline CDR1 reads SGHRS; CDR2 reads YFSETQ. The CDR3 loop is CASSLTSGYNEQFF. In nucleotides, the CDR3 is TGCGCCAGCAGCTTGACTAGCGGGTACAATGAGCAGTTCTTC.

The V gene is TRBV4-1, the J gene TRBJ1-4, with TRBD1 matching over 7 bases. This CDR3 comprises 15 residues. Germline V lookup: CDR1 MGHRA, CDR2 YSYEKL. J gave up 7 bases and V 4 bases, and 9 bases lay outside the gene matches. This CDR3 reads CASSRLSQGGEKLFF. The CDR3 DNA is TGCGCCAGCAGCCGATTGAGTCAGGGGGGTGAAAAACTGTTTTTT.

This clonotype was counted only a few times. The CDR3 sequence: CASSSEMRAFF. The DNA of the CDR3 is TGTGCCAGCAGCTCCGAGATGAGGGCTTTCTTT. The V gene is TRBV7-8, the J gene TRBJ1-1; D gene ambiguous. The CDR3 contains 11 residues. V lost 4 bases and J 11 bases, leaving 11 bases between the germline ends. Germline values: CDR1 SGHVS, CDR2 FQNEAQ.

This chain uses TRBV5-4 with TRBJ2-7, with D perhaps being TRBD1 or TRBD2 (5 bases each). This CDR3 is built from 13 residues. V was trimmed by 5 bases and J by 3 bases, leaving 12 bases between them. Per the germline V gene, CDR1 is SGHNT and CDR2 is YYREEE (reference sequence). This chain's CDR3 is CASSYGTRYEQYF. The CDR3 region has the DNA TGTGCCAGCAGTTACGGGACCCGCTACGAGCAGTACTTC.

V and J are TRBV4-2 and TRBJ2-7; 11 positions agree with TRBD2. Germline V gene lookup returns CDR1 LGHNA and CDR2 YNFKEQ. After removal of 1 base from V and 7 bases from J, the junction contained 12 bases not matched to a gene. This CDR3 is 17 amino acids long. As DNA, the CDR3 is TGTGCCAGCAGCCAAGGGCTCAGGGCACTAGCGGGAGATGAGCAGTACTTC. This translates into CASSQGLRALAGDEQYF.

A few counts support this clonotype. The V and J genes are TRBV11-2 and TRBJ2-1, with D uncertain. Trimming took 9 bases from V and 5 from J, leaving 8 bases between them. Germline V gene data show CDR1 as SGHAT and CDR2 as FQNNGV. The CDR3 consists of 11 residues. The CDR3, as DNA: TGTGCCAGTGCCCGTAACAATGAGCAGTTCTTC. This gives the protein CASARNNEQFF.

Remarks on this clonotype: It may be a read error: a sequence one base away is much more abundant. The CDR3 region is CTSSRPGSGELFF. The CDR3 DNA reads as TGTACCAGCAGCCGCCCGGGTTCCGGGGAGCTGTTTTTT. This chain uses TRBV4-2 with TRBJ2-2; no clear D. The V gene's germline CDR1 is LGHNA and CDR2 YNFKEQ. This CDR3 has 13 amino acids.

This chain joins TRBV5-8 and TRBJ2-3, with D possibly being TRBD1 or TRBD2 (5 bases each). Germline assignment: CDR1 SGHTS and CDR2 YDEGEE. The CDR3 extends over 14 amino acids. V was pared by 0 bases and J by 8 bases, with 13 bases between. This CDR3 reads CASSLAQGTSTQYF. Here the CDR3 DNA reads TGTGCCAGCAGCTTGGCGCAGGGCACTAGTACGCAGTATTTT.

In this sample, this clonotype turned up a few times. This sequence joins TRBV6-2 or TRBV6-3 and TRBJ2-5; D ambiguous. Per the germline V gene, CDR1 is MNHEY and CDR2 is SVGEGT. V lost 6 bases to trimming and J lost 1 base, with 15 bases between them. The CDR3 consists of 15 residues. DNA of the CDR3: TGTGCCAGCAGAGCGATGGGCCGGTCCCAAGAGACCCAGTACTTC. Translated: CASRAMGRSQETQYF.

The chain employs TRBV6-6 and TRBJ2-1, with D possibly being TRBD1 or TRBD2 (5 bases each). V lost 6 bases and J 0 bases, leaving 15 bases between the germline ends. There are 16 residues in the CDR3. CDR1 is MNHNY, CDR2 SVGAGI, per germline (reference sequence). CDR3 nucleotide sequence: TGTGCCAGCAGAGGGACGAGGGCTAGCTCCTACAATGAGCAGTTCTTC. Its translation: CASRGTRASSYNEQFF.

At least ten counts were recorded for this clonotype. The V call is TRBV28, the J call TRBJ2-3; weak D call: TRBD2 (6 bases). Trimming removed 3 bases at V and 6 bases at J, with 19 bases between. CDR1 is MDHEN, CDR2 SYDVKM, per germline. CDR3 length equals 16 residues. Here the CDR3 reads CASSFDRAGLGDTQYF. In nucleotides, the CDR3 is TGTGCCAGCAGTTTTGATAGAGCGGGCCTCGGGGATACGCAGTATTTT.

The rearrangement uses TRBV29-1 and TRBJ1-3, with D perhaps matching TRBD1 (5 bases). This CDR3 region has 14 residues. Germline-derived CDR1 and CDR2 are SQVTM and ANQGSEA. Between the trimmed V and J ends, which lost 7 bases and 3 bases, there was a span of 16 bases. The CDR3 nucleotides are TGCAGCGCCGGCTCCGGGGGGTTTGGAAACACCATATATTTT. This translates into CSAGSGGFGNTIYF.

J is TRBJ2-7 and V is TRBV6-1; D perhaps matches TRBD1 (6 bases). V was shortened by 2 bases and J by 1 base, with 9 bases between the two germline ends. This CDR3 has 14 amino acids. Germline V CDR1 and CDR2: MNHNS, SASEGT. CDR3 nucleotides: TGTGCCAGCAGTGAACGAGGACAGTCCTACGAGCAGTACTTC. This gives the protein CASSERGQSYEQYF.

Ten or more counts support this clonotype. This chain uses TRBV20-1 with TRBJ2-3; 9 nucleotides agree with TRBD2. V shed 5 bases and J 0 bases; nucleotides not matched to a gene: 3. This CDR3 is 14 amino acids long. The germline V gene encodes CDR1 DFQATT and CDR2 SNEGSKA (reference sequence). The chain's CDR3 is CSADTSGSTDTQYF. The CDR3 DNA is TGCAGTGCTGATACTAGCGGGAGCACAGATACGCAGTATTTT.

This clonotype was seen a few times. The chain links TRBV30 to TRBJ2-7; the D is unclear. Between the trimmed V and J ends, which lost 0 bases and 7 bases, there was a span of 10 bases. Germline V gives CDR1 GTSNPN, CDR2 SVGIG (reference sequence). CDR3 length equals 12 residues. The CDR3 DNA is TGTGCCTGGAGTGTAGGGCCGGCGGAGCAGTACTTC. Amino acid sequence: CAWSVGPAEQYF.

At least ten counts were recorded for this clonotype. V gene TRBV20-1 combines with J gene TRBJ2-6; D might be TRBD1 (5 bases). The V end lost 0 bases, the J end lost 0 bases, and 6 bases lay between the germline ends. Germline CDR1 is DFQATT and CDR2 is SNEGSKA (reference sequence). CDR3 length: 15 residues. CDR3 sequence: CSARDRVSGANVLTF. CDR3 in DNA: TGCAGTGCTAGAGACAGGGTCTCTGGGGCCAACGTCCTGACTTTC.

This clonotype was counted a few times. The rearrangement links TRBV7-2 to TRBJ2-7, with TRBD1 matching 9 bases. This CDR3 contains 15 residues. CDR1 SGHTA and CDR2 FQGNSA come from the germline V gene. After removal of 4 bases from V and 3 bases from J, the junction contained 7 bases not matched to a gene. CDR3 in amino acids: CASSSRTGEGYEQYF. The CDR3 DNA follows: TGTGCCAGCAGCTCGCGGACAGGGGAGGGCTACGAGCAGTACTTC.

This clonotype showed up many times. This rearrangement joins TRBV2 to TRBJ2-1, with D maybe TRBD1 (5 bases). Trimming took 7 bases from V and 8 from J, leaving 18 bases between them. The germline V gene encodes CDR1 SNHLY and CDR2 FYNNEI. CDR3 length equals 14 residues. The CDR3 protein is CASTIGQGWYEQFF. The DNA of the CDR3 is TGTGCCAGCACCATTGGGCAGGGTTGGTATGAGCAGTTCTTC.